The 6 T cell receptor beta chains reported below all come from one sample, sequenced in a study of T cells in Graves' hyperthyroidism and ophthalmopathy. There were TCR beta CDR3 regions amplified from RNA transcripts. TCR CDR3 regions were first amplified by RT-PCR with HTBI primers. TCRdb called the multiplex PCR reads again in MiXCR, with one record for every CDR3 protein. The data hold about 400,000 distinct CDR3 sequences, with 15% to 18% observed a single time. The sample comprised blood. These receptors all come from a woman between 18 and 29 years old with Graves' hyperthyroidism that later progressed to Graves' ophthalmopathy.

This clonotype was observed at least ten times. CDR3 residues: CASGGGGTGELFF. The CDR3 DNA sequence: TGTGCCAGCGGAGGAGGGGGCACCGGGGAGCTGTTTTTT. The V call is TRBV18, the J call TRBJ2-2, with D perhaps given as TRBD1 or TRBD2 (6 bases each). The germline gives CDR1 KGHSH, CDR2 LQKENI. This CDR3 is 13 amino acids long. V lost 8 bases and J 4 bases, leaving 11 bases between the germline ends.

This clonotype was detected only a few times. The chain recombines TRBV20-1 with TRBJ2-7, with D perhaps matching TRBD2 (5 bases). Germline V gene sequence: CDR1 DFQATT, CDR2 SNEGSKA (reference sequence). This CDR3 is built from 15 residues. V dropped 4 bases and J dropped 3 bases, with 19 bases sitting between them. CDR3 coding DNA: TGCAGTGCTACACAAGCGGAAAGGACGGTCTACGAGCAGTACTTC. It codes for CSATQAERTVYEQYF.

This clonotype was counted between two and nine times. The genes are TRBV9 and TRBJ2-4, with 8 nucleotides matching TRBD2. The CDR3 has 15 amino acids. Germline V gene sequence: CDR1 SGDLS, CDR2 YYNGEE. J lost 1 base, V lost 4 bases, and 4 bases had no gene match. The CDR3 loop reads CASSPGGAAKNIQYF. The CDR3 bases are TGTGCCAGCAGCCCGGGAGGGGCGGCCAAAAACATTCAGTACTTC.

This clonotype was found many times. The V call is TRBV6-1, the J call TRBJ1-6; unclear D gene. CDR1 is MNHNS and CDR2 is SASEGT in the germline V gene. The germline V and J ends were trimmed by 3 bases and 4 bases, with 4 bases remaining between them. The CDR3 loop spans 13 amino acids. The CDR3 is CASSDGYNSPLHF. In nucleotides, the CDR3 is TGTGCCAGCAGTGACGGGTATAATTCACCCCTCCACTTT.

This clonotype has ten or more counts. The gene calls are TRBV7-9 and TRBJ2-5; 9 bases line up with TRBD1. The ends lost 0 bases at V and 4 bases at J; junction bases unmatched: 6. The CDR3 covers 16 residues. CDR1 is SEHNR, CDR2 FQNEAQ, per germline (reference sequence). The CDR3 nucleotides read TGTGCCAGCAGCTTAGCGGGGACAGGGAATGGAGAGACCCAGTACTTC. This gives the protein CASSLAGTGNGETQYF.

This clonotype was observed many times. The rearrangement links TRBV29-1 to TRBJ2-7; 9 bases map to TRBD2. The junction had 4 bases not matched to a gene; V was cut back by 5 bases and J by 2 bases. The CDR3 runs to 13 residues. Germline V gene sequence: CDR1 SQVTM, CDR2 ANQGSEA. CDR3 loop: CSVTGTSPYEQYF. CDR3 DNA: TGCAGCGTTACCGGGACTAGCCCCTACGAGCAGTACTTC.